The 7 T cell receptor beta chains reported below all come from one sample, sequenced in a study of early T cells in non-severe SARS-CoV-2 infection. TCRdb analysed the 5' RACE reads with MiXCR anew, one entry per CDR3 protein. The table records roughly 63,000 distinct CDR3 sequences, around 12% of them present only once. This material consisted of whole blood, taken at baseline. These receptors were taken from an adult who was a healthcare worker with PCR-confirmed SARS-CoV-2 infection or an uninfected control (not recorded which). The donor label of this sample is uncertain.

The V and J genes are TRBV7-9 and TRBJ1-4; no reliable D call. The CDR3 has 12 residues. Germline V gene sequence: CDR1 SEHNR, CDR2 FQNEAQ (reference sequence). V shed 8 bases and J shed 5 bases, with 9 bases lying between them. The chain's CDR3 is CASLAVNEKLFF. CDR3 DNA sequence: TGTGCCAGCTTGGCCGTGAATGAAAAACTGTTTTTT.

The chain has TRBV7-6 and TRBJ1-2; no definite D call. Trimming took off 8 bases at V and 0 bases at J, with 13 bases between the two ends. The CDR3 loop spans 14 amino acids. The germline V gene has CDR1 SGHVS and CDR2 FNYEAQ. The CDR3 here is CASPERPANYGYTF. The CDR3, as DNA: TGTGCCAGCCCCGAACGGCCAGCTAACTATGGCTACACCTTC.

In this sample, this clonotype turned up a few times. This chain links TRBV20-1 with TRBJ1-2; D perhaps matches TRBD1 (5 bases). This CDR3 is built from 13 residues. Trimming shortened V by 1 base and J by 3 bases, and 9 bases separated the two germline ends. From germline, CDR1 is DFQATT and CDR2 SNEGSKA (reference sequence). The CDR3 coding sequence is TGCAGTGCTAGAGCCGACAGTGACTATGGCTACACCTTC. This codes for CSARADSDYGYTF.

The genes are TRBV12-3 or TRBV12-4 and TRBJ2-1; no clear D gene. V lost 4 bases to trimming and J lost 7 bases, with 5 bases between them. This CDR3 is 11 amino acids long. The CDR3 region is CASSSQNEQFF. Written as DNA, the CDR3 is TGTGCCAGCAGTTCCCAAAATGAGCAGTTCTTC.

J is TRBJ2-5 and V is TRBV11-2; no clear D gene. The CDR3 runs to 12 residues. The V end was cut by 2 bases, the J end by 3 bases, with 4 bases between. CDR1 and CDR2 (germline): SGHAT, FQNNGV. This chain's CDR3 is CASSLTEETQYF. In nucleotides, the CDR3 is TGTGCCAGCAGCTTAACCGAAGAGACCCAGTACTTC.

This clonotype has just a few counts. The V call is TRBV28, the J call TRBJ1-1; 9 nucleotides line up with TRBD1. V trimming: 2 bases; J trimming: 4 bases; junction bases outside the gene matches: 2. The length of the CDR3 is 14 residues. Germline CDR1 MDHEN, CDR2 SYDVKM. The CDR3 DNA is TGTGCCAGCAGTTTAGGGGACAGGGCCACTGAAGCTTTCTTT. This translates into CASSLGDRATEAFF.

This chain joins TRBV27 and TRBJ2-1, with TRBD2 matching 7 bases. The germline V gene encodes CDR1 MNHEY and CDR2 SMNVEV (reference sequence). Unmatched junction bases numbered 6, after V lost 4 bases and J lost 6 bases. There are 14 residues in the CDR3. The CDR3 nucleotides are TGTGCCAGCAGTTCGCGGGGGTACGGCAATGAGCAGTTCTTC. Protein sequence: CASSSRGYGNEQFF.